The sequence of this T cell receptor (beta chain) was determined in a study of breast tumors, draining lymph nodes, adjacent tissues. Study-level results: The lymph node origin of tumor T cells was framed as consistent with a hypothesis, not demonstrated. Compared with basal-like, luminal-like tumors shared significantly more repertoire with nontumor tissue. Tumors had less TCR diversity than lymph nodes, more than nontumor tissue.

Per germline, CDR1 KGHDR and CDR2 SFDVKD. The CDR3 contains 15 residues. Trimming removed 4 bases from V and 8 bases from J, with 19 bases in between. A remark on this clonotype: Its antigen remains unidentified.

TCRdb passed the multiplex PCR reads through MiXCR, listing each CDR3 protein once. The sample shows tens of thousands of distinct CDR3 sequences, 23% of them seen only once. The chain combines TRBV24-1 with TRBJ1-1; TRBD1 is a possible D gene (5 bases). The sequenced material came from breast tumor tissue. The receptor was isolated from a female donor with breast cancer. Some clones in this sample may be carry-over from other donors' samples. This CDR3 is CATSETGTGEPEAFF. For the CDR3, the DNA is TGTGCCACCAGTGAGACCGGGACGGGGGAACCGGAAGCTTTCTTT.